This note documents a single T cell receptor beta chain sequence. The V end was cut by 4 bases, the J end by 3 bases, with 16 bases between. CDR1 SGHDT and CDR2 YYEEEE come from the germline V gene. This CDR3 has 16 residues. Sequencing used immunoSEQ multiplex PCR; TCRdb keeps in-frame clones, though not all of them. The data show hundreds of thousands of clones, nearly 95% seen once. CD45RO-negative, CCR7-selected cells formed the naive CD8 fraction, which excluded terminally differentiated effector memory CD45RA+ cells. The data stem from a study of shared clonotypes between healthy human individuals.

V usage is TRBV5-6 and J usage is TRBJ1-4; D possibly corresponds to TRBD1 (5 bases). The TCR was taken from a man younger than 40 in good health. Sequenced material: naive CD8+ T cells sorted from blood. The CDR3 protein is CASSKTRVTANEKLFF. DNA of the CDR3: TGTGCCAGCAGCAAGACCAGGGTCACGGCTAATGAAAAACTGTTTTTT.